These 10 T cell receptor beta chains came from one sample sequenced in a study of blood T cell repertoires in COVID-19. The protocol was immunoSEQ multiplex PCR, while the TCRdb copy is restricted to in-frame clones and leaves out a portion. The repertoire includes approximately 110,000 clones, around 64% of them detected once, and 0.7% to 1% sits in the top ten. The sequenced sample consisted of peripheral blood. Every receptor here comes from a human donor with acute or convalescent COVID-19. The donor label of this sample is uncertain.

This clone has just a few counts. The chain carries TRBV28 and TRBJ1-1; 10 bases line up with TRBD1. This CDR3 contains 16 residues. Unmatched junction bases numbered 10, after V lost 7 bases and J lost 2 bases. CDR1 and CDR2 (germline): MDHEN, SYDVKM. Here the CDR3 DNA reads TGTGCCAGCACCATCCCGGGACAGGGGAAAAACACTGAAGCTTTCTTT. It is translated as CASTIPGQGKNTEAFF.

This chain connects TRBV5-1 to TRBJ2-4, with D unresolved. V was pared by 0 bases and J by 0 bases, with 7 bases between. Per the germline V gene, CDR1 is SGHRS and CDR2 is YFSETQ. The CDR3 totals 15 residues. The CDR3 region has the DNA TGCGCCAGCAGCTTGGGACACATAGCCAAAAACATTCAGTACTTC. Translating it yields CASSLGHIAKNIQYF.

The chain uses TRBV7-2 and TRBJ1-6; D unclear. CDR1 and CDR2 from the germline V gene are SGHTA and FQGNSA. The CDR3 is 12 residues long. Deletions cut 0 bases from V and 10 bases from J, with 4 bases between. The CDR3 spells CASSLAGSPLHF. In DNA, the CDR3 is TGTGCCAGCAGCTTAGCGGGCTCACCCCTCCACTTT.

The chain uses TRBV5-4 and TRBJ2-7; 9 bases line up with TRBD1. There are 16 residues in the CDR3. The trim removed 2 bases at V and 2 bases at J, leaving 8 bases unmatched. The germline gives CDR1 SGHNT, CDR2 YYREEE (reference sequence). Here the CDR3 reads CASSFGTGRNTYEQYV. CDR3 in DNA: TGTGCCAGCAGCTTTGGGACAGGGCGCAACACCTACGAGCAGTACGTC.

This rearrangement joins TRBV5-1 to TRBJ2-3; D might be TRBD2 (6 bases). The CDR3 totals 16 residues. Germline assignment: CDR1 SGHRS and CDR2 YFSETQ. V was trimmed by 4 bases and J by 4 bases, leaving 19 bases between them. CDR3 loop: CASSTGGNLDPDTQYF. The CDR3 coding sequence is TGCGCCAGCAGCACAGGAGGGAATTTGGACCCAGATACGCAGTATTTT.

This clone is medium-sized in the sample. The V and J genes are TRBV7-9 and TRBJ1-1; 7 nucleotides match TRBD1. Germline V gene lookup returns CDR1 SEHNR and CDR2 FQNEAQ (reference sequence). V shed 6 bases and J 0 bases; nucleotides not matched to a gene: 4. The CDR3 loop spans 14 amino acids. In nucleotides, the CDR3 is TGTGCCAGCAGTCCACAGGGGATGAACACTGAAGCTTTCTTT. Its protein product is CASSPQGMNTEAFF.

This clone has ten or more counts. This sequence joins TRBV2 and TRBJ2-5, with 11 bases lining up with TRBD2. Germline lookup yields CDR1 SNHLY and CDR2 FYNNEI. V shed 3 bases and J 2 bases; nucleotides not matched to a gene: 8. This CDR3 comprises 17 residues. CDR3 protein: CASSDGTSGRFQETQYF. Written as DNA, the CDR3 is TGTGCCAGCAGTGATGGGACTAGCGGTAGATTTCAAGAGACCCAGTACTTC.

J is TRBJ1-1 and V is TRBV3-1 (or the pseudogene TRBV3-2); maybe TRBD1 (6 bases). V shed 1 base and J shed 10 bases, with 13 bases lying between them. This CDR3 contains 13 residues. Germline assignment: CDR1 LGHDT and CDR2 YNNKEL (reference sequence). As DNA, the CDR3 is TGTGCCAGCAGCCAAGGACAGGCCAGGGGAGCTTTCTTT. Protein: CASSQGQARGAFF.

The chain carries TRBV7-9 and TRBJ1-2; the match to TRBD1 covers 11 bases. V shed 5 bases and J 1 base; nucleotides not matched to a gene: 6. The CDR3 consists of 16 residues. Germline V lookup: CDR1 SEHNR, CDR2 FQNEAQ (reference sequence). CDR3 region: CASSTGQGGDNYGYTF. The CDR3 DNA reads TGTGCCAGCAGCACGGGACAGGGGGGAGATAACTATGGCTACACCTTC.

The chain couples TRBV29-1 to TRBJ1-1, with 7 bases identical to TRBD1. J was trimmed by 2 bases and V by 4 bases; bases with no gene match: 1. The CDR3 is 12 amino acids. Per germline, CDR1 SQVTM and CDR2 ANQGSEA. The CDR3 is CSVGQGNTEAFF. CDR3 DNA: TGCAGCGTTGGACAGGGAAACACTGAAGCTTTCTTT.